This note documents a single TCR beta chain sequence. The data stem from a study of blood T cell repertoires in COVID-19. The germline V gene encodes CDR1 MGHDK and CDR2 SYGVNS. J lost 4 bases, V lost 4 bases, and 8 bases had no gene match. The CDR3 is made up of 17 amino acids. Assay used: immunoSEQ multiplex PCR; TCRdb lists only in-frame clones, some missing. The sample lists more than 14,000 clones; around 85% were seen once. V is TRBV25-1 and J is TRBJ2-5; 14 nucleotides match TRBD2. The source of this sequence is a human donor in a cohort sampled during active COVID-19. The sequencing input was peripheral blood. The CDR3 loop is CASSGRLAGGPGETQYF. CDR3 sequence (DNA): TGTGCCAGCAGTGGAAGACTAGCGGGGGGGCCGGGAGAGACCCAGTACTTC.